This T cell receptor (beta chain) is drawn from a study of cytomegalovirus exposure and HLA in healthy donors. The V gene end was trimmed by 2 bases and the J gene end by 8 bases; junction bases not matched to a gene: 6. The CDR3 spans 15 residues. The V gene's germline CDR1 is ENHRY and CDR2 SYGVKD. A word on this clone: Its antigen is not known.

Overall study findings and caveats: Cytomegalovirus-associated TCR beta chains were listed, numbering over 150. The authors excluded some V segments, including TRBV6-2 and TRBV6-3, as indistinguishable.

Primers for the PCR totalled 60 Vbeta and 13 Jbeta. The protocol was immunoSEQ multiplex PCR, while the TCRdb copy is restricted to in-frame clones and leaves out a portion. This sample has fewer than 150,000 clones, with more than 70% found just once. The source is a man aged 35-49 years in good health and CMV-seronegative. The chain combines TRBV10-3 with TRBJ2-1; TRBD2 aligns across 10 bases. Sequencing input: PBMCs. The CDR3 is CAISERGTSDHEQFF. The CDR3 DNA reads TGTGCCATCAGTGAGAGGGGGACTAGCGACCATGAGCAGTTCTTC.